The clone carrying this T cell receptor beta chain was found many times. Antigen unknown. CDR3 length: 20 residues. V shed 7 bases, J shed 4 bases, and the junction held 19 bases outside the gene matches. Germline assignment: CDR1 SNHLY and CDR2 FYNNEI. The data derive from a study of T cells in Graves' hyperthyroidism and ophthalmopathy. TCR beta CDR3 sequences were amplified from RNA transcripts. HTBI primers were employed in a first-round RT-PCR of the TCR CDR3. TCRdb reprocessed the multiplex PCR reads via MiXCR and lists one record per CDR3 protein. The sample shows 300,000 to 450,000 distinct CDR3 sequences, about 14% of them seen only once. Patients aged 18 to 65 with hyperthyroidism were newly diagnosed, with duration under 2 months. Uncontrolled infection, other autoimmune disease, pregnancy or lactation barred patients from enrollment. Study outcomes and limitations: Peripheral blood also featured most of the thyroid clonotypes expanded above 0.001.

This receptor was taken from a woman aged 60-70 years with Graves' hyperthyroidism. Sequenced material: blood. The chain combines TRBV2 with TRBJ2-3, with TRBD2 identical over 14 bases. CDR3 nucleotide sequence: TGTGCCAGCAAATCAAGACGACTAGCGGGAGGGCCGTCGGAGGCAGATACGCAGTATTTT. Translating it yields CASKSRRLAGGPSEADTQYF. Using reference TRBV2 and TRBJ2-3 for the parts outside the CDR3, the full variable domain is EPEVTQTPSHQVTQMGQEVILRCVPISNHLYFYWYRQILGQKVEFLVSFYNNEISEKSEIFDDQFSVERPDGSNFTLKIRSTKLEDSAMYFCASKSRRLAGGPSEADTQYFGPGTRLTVL.